The source of this T cell receptor beta chain is a study of T cells in Graves' hyperthyroidism and ophthalmopathy. The study's findings and limits: Ophthalmopathy, as predicted by the model, came a median 6.5 months after the prediction. Within blood appeared most thyroid clonotypes that had expanded above 0.001.

The PBMCs had their origin in 10 ml of fresh peripheral blood. The CDR3 regions of TCR beta were amplified from RNA transcripts. A first-round RT-PCR of the TCR CDR3 used the HTBI primer set. A single record per CDR3 protein comes from TCRdb applying MiXCR to the multiplex PCR reads. The sample records about 610,000 distinct CDR3 sequences, about 16% being singletons. As concerns this clonotype: As yet, its antigen is unknown.

Deletions cut 2 bases from V and 3 bases from J, with 10 bases between. CDR1 is SQVTM, CDR2 ANQGSEA, per germline. The CDR3 extends over 13 amino acids. V gene TRBV29-1 combines with J gene TRBJ1-2, with D maybe TRBD1 (6 bases). Material for sequencing was blood. The TCR sequence derives from a woman aged 40 to 50 with Graves' ophthalmopathy. In DNA, the CDR3 is TGCAGCGTTGAAAACAGGGCAGACTATGGCTACACCTTC. It specifies CSVENRADYGYTF.